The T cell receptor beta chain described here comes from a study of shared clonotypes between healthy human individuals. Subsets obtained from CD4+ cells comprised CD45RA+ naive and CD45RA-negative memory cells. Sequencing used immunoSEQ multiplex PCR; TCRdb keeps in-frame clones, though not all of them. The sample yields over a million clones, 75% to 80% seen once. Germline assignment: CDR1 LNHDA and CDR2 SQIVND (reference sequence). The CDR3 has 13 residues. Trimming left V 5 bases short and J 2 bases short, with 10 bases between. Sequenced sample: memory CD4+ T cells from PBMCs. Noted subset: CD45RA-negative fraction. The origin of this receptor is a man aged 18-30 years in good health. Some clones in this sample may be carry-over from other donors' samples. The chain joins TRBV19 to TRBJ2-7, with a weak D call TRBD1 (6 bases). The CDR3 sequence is CASSVTGTYEQYF. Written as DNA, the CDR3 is TGTGCCAGTAGTGTTACAGGGACCTACGAGCAGTACTTC.